This T cell receptor beta chain was found in a study of cytotoxic CD8 clonotypes in ibrutinib-treated CLL. Whole-study context: Some 25 partial and 2 complete responses; at median approximately 70 months, around 14 remitted, some 12 progressed.

Study-wide points: Sampling time points were not equivalent between sustained-remission and progressing patients. T-cell clonality at baseline went above that of age-matched healthy donors and rose and fell with circulating CD8+ T-cell counts.

Depth targeted 1 in 200,000 to 1 in 1 million T cells, averaging 10x coverage per clonotype. Sequencing used immunoSEQ multiplex PCR; TCRdb keeps in-frame clones, though not all of them. Of over 200,000 clones in the sample, approximately 75% were seen once. Points on this clone: Its antigen is still unknown.

With 5 bases removed from V and 5 bases from J, the gap between germline ends came to 10 bases. The CDR3 contains 11 residues. The germline CDR1 and CDR2 sequences are GTSNPN and SVGIG (reference sequence). This sequence was found in a human donor with chronic lymphocytic leukemia. The J gene is TRBJ2-7, the V gene TRBV30, with D possibly TRBD2 on 6 matching bases. Material: PBMCs, obtained after 12 months of ibrutinib treatment. CDR3 amino acids: CAWGWGDEQYF. The CDR3 coding sequence is TGTGCCTGGGGCTGGGGGGACGAGCAGTACTTC.